One and the same sample provided the 11 T cell receptor beta chains below, sequenced in a study of blood T cell repertoires in COVID-19. This table comes from immunoSEQ multiplex PCR, and its TCRdb copy is limited to in-frame clones, with some not included. The repertoire has about 280,000 clones, 86% of them found once; the top ten carry roughly 13%. Sequencing used peripheral blood. Receptors were obtained from a woman in her 70s with COVID-19, enrolled during active disease.

This chain joins TRBV4-3 and TRBJ1-3, with TRBD1 matching 11 bases. The V gene end was trimmed by 0 bases and the J gene end by 8 bases; junction bases not matched to a gene: 12. CDR1 is LGHNA and CDR2 is YSLEER in the germline V gene. CDR3 size: 18 residues. The CDR3 spells CASSQEEGTGGYVDTIYF. The CDR3 nucleotides are TGCGCCAGCAGCCAAGAAGAAGGGACAGGGGGATACGTGGACACCATATATTTT.

The chain joins TRBV19 to TRBJ2-2, with D uncertain. The CDR3 has 14 amino acids. Trimming shortened V by 7 bases and J by 4 bases, and 13 bases separated the two germline ends. Germline V gives CDR1 LNHDA, CDR2 SQIVND (reference sequence). CDR3: CASTLEAATGELFF. The CDR3 region has the DNA TGTGCCAGTACCCTAGAGGCTGCCACCGGGGAGCTGTTTTTT.

The V call is TRBV5-6, the J call TRBJ1-2; D is ambiguous. This CDR3 comprises 12 residues. Germline V gene data show CDR1 as SGHDT and CDR2 as YYEEEE. V gave up 4 bases and J gave up 6 bases, with 10 bases separating them. CDR3 protein: CASSLSLDGYTF. The CDR3, as DNA: TGTGCCAGCAGCCTGTCACTGGATGGCTACACCTTC.

This chain connects TRBV28 to TRBJ2-1, with D unclear. V was cut by 2 bases and J by 4 bases, with 18 bases left in between. Germline V CDR1 and CDR2: MDHEN, SYDVKM. The CDR3 totals 17 residues. The CDR3 sequence: CASSLHSDPRWYNEQFF. The CDR3 DNA reads as TGTGCCAGCAGTTTACATTCAGACCCGAGGTGGTACAATGAGCAGTTCTTC.

The DNA for the CDR3 is TGTGCCATCAGTGAAAACATGGACAGGTTCTATGGCTACACCTTC. It codes for CAISENMDRFYGYTF. The J gene is TRBJ1-2, the V gene TRBV10-3; 7 bases fit TRBD1. CDR3 size: 15 residues. Trimming removed 3 bases from V and 4 bases from J; junction bases left unmatched: 8. Germline V lookup: CDR1 ENHRY, CDR2 SYGVKD.

The V and J genes are TRBV14 and TRBJ2-3, with TRBD2 matching over 11 bases. With 1 base clipped from V and 10 bases from J, the junction kept 4 bases outside the gene matches. The length of the CDR3 is 14 residues. Germline assignment: CDR1 SGHDN and CDR2 FVKESK. The CDR3 nucleotides read TGTGCCAGCAGCCAAGTAGCGGGGGGGCCGCCGCAGTATTTT. It is translated as CASSQVAGGPPQYF.

The V gene is TRBV25-1, the J gene TRBJ1-2; D is unclear. CDR1 and CDR2 (germline): MGHDK, SYGVNS. Trimming removed 2 bases from V and 0 bases from J, with 7 bases in between. CDR3 length equals 14 residues. In DNA form, the CDR3 reads TGTGCCAGCAGTGAAGACTGGACTAACTATGGCTACACCTTC. Its protein product is CASSEDWTNYGYTF.

V usage is TRBV27 and J usage is TRBJ2-3, with 9 bases aligning to TRBD2. The CDR3 contains 19 residues. Germline trimming cut 3 bases from V and 3 bases from J; bases unmatched to any gene: 16. Germline V lookup: CDR1 MNHEY, CDR2 SMNVEV (reference sequence). The CDR3 coding sequence is TGTGCCAGCAGTTTTTATGGGCTAGCGGGGCCCCGGGGAACAGATACGCAGTATTTT. Encoded protein: CASSFYGLAGPRGTDTQYF.

This rearrangement joins TRBV18 to TRBJ2-2; D perhaps matches TRBD2 (5 bases). Per the germline V gene, CDR1 is KGHSH and CDR2 is LQKENI. The CDR3 covers 14 residues. V dropped 9 bases and J dropped 5 bases, with 16 bases sitting between them. CDR3 amino acids: CASYSWGETGELFF. As DNA, the CDR3 is TGTGCCAGTTACAGCTGGGGAGAAACCGGGGAGCTGTTTTTT.

This CDR3 is CASSIAGAATDTQYF. Written as DNA, the CDR3 is TGTGCCAGTAGCATTGCGGGGGCCGCCACAGATACGCAGTATTTT. The V and J genes are TRBV19 and TRBJ2-3; TRBD2 might be the D (7 bases). The germline gives CDR1 LNHDA, CDR2 SQIVND (reference sequence). V lost 6 bases to trimming and J lost 2 bases, with 15 bases between them. The CDR3 has 15 amino acids.

The chain is built from TRBV5-3 and TRBJ1-4, with D possibly being TRBD1 (6 bases). TRBV5-3 is labeled an ORF, and its function is uncertain. Trimming took 4 bases from V and 4 from J, leaving 11 bases between them. The length of the CDR3 is 14 residues. Here the CDR3 reads CARSKDSFNEKLFF. The DNA of the CDR3 is TGTGCCAGAAGCAAGGACAGCTTTAATGAAAAACTGTTTTTT.